One T cell receptor (beta chain) is described in this entry. In the authors' workflow: Reference gene primer amplification gave estimated nucleated cell counts. TCRdb's copy holds only in-frame clones and misses some; the assay was immunoSEQ multiplex PCR. V, J and clone size are taken as reported in that table, and D and trimming were inferred from the DNA itself. The sample lists roughly 24,000 clones, about 92% seen once, with almost 8% in the top ten. The length of the CDR3 is 16 residues. Trimming left V 1 base short and J 2 bases short, with 13 bases between. Germline-derived CDR1 and CDR2 are SGHTS and YDEGEE. This entry belongs to a study of blood T cell repertoires in COVID-19. Overall study: There were acute and convalescent COVID-19 samples, and they came from the United States, Italy and Spain. T cells, B-cell-depleted T cells, or PBMCs supplied cDNA or gDNA.

The TCR originated in a human donor in a cohort sampled during active COVID-19. Specimen: peripheral blood. The J gene is TRBJ1-5, the V gene TRBV5-8; D is perhaps TRBD1 (5 bases). DNA for the CDR3: TGTGCCAGCAGCTTGCTAGGGGATTGGGGCAATCAGCCCCAGCATTTT. It codes for CASSLLGDWGNQPQHF.